One and the same sample provided the 15 T cell receptor beta chains below, sequenced in a study of CD4 T cell repertoires in COVID-19. TCRdb keeps only in-frame clones here, not all; method: immunoSEQ multiplex PCR. The repertoire has over 75,000 clones, about four fifths of them found once; the top ten carry roughly 0.5%. This specimen was CD4+ T cells from peripheral blood, taken after recovery from COVID-19. The receptors come from a human donor who had COVID-19.

The J gene is TRBJ2-5, the V gene TRBV7-8; 7 bases are shared with TRBD1. CDR1 SGHVS and CDR2 FQNEAQ come from the germline V gene. V gave up 4 bases and J gave up 2 bases; unmatched junction bases: 10. CDR3 length: 16 residues. Here the CDR3 DNA reads TGTGCCAGCAGCTCCTTGGGGACAGTGATTCAAGAGACCCAGTACTTC. Its protein product is CASSSLGTVIQETQYF. Full variable domain (remainder filled in from reference TRBV7-8 and TRBJ2-5): GAGVSQSPRYKVAKRGQDVALRCDPISGHVSLFWYQQALGQGPEFLTYFQNEAQLDKSGLPSDRFFAERPEGSVSTLKIQRTQQEDSAVYLCASSSLGTVIQETQYFGPGTRLLVL.

For this clone: Other DNA sequences in the same sample also yield this CDR3. The chain uses TRBV19 and TRBJ1-1, with 7 bases matching TRBD1. This CDR3 has 13 amino acids. The junction had 4 bases not matched to a gene; V was cut back by 6 bases and J by 3 bases. Germline V gives CDR1 LNHDA, CDR2 SQIVND (reference sequence). The CDR3 region is CASSTTGDTEAFF. The CDR3 nucleotides read TGTGCCAGTAGCACAACAGGGGACACTGAAGCTTTCTTT.

This rearrangement joins TRBV6-5 to TRBJ2-5; 10 nucleotides match TRBD2. In germline, CDR1 is MNHEY, CDR2 SVGAGI. This CDR3 is 16 amino acids long. With V trimmed by 2 bases and J by 3 bases, 6 bases remained unmatched. CDR3 sequence: CASSYDPSGGEETQYF. In DNA, the CDR3 is TGTGCCAGCAGTTACGATCCTAGCGGGGGAGAAGAGACCCAGTACTTC.

CDR3 sequence reads: CASSDGNTNYGYTF. CDR3 in DNA: TGTGCCAGCAGTGATGGGAACACTAACTATGGCTACACCTTC. V and J are TRBV2 and TRBJ1-2; no clear D gene. The CDR3 runs 14 residues. V lost 3 bases, J lost 0 bases, and 8 bases lay in between. Germline CDR1 and CDR2: SNHLY and FYNNEI. The variable domain in full, with the rest retrieved from reference TRBV2 and TRBJ1-2, is EPEVTQTPSHQVTQMGQEVILRCVPISNHLYFYWYRQILGQKVEFLVSFYNNEISEKSEIFDDQFSVERPDGSNFTLKIRSTKLEDSAMYFCASSDGNTNYGYTFGSGTRLTVV.

CDR3 sequence (DNA): TGTGCCAGTAGTATGGGACAGGGAGGTGGGAACGAGCAGTACTTC. It codes for CASSMGQGGGNEQYF. The rearrangement uses TRBV19 and TRBJ2-7; 9 nucleotides agree with TRBD1. CDR3 size: 15 residues. The V gene's germline CDR1 is LNHDA and CDR2 SQIVND (reference sequence). V lost 3 bases to trimming and J lost 5 bases; unmatched junction nucleotides: 8.

The chain is built from TRBV7-7 and TRBJ2-3, with 11 nucleotides matching TRBD1. V lost 5 bases, J lost 7 bases, and 5 bases stayed unmatched. The length of the CDR3 is 14 residues. Per germline, CDR1 SSHAT and CDR2 FNYEAQ (reference sequence). The CDR3 sequence: CASSTGQGAYTQYF. The CDR3 nucleotides are TGTGCCAGCAGCACCGGACAGGGGGCATATACGCAGTATTTT.

V and J are TRBV7-2 and TRBJ2-1, with a tentative D call TRBD1 (6 bases). CDR3 length: 14 residues. CDR1 is SGHTA and CDR2 is FQGNSA in the germline V gene. V was trimmed by 1 base and J by 6 bases, leaving 10 bases between them. The chain's CDR3 is CASSLGGPANEQFF. The CDR3 coding sequence is TGTGCCAGCAGCTTAGGGGGGCCGGCCAATGAGCAGTTCTTC. Variable domain in full (rest from reference TRBV7-2 and TRBJ2-1): GAGVSQSPSNKVTEKGKDVELRCDPISGHTALYWYRQSLGQGLEFLIYFQGNSAPDKSGLPSDRFSAERTGGSVSTLTIQRTQQEDSAVYLCASSLGGPANEQFFGPGTRLTVL.

The gene calls are TRBV2 and TRBJ2-5; D may be TRBD2 (6 bases). Germline V lookup: CDR1 SNHLY, CDR2 FYNNEI. The CDR3 is 12 amino acids. V was shortened by 6 bases and J by 5 bases, with 10 bases between the two germline ends. The CDR3 DNA is TGTGCCAGCAGAGCGGGCCGGGAGACCCAGTACTTC. The encoded protein is CASRAGRETQYF.

This clone was recorded once. This chain connects TRBV6-6 to TRBJ1-4; TRBD1 is a possible D gene (6 bases). CDR3 length equals 14 residues. Germline CDR1 is MNHNY and CDR2 is SVGAGI (reference sequence). V was trimmed by 6 bases and J by 6 bases, leaving 14 bases between them. The CDR3 bases are TGTGCCAGCAGCAGACGGGGGCGGGATGAAAAACTGTTTTTT. It is translated as CASSRRGRDEKLFF.

The V call is TRBV2, the J call TRBJ1-4; D is unclear. The V end lost 8 bases, the J end lost 4 bases, and 8 bases lay between the germline ends. The CDR3 covers 12 residues. Germline CDR1 reads SNHLY; CDR2 reads FYNNEI. CDR3 DNA: TGTGCCAGCGGCCCCGGTAATGAAAAACTGTTTTTT. Protein sequence: CASGPGNEKLFF. The variable domain in full, completed from reference TRBV2 and TRBJ1-4, reads EPEVTQTPSHQVTQMGQEVILRCVPISNHLYFYWYRQILGQKVEFLVSFYNNEISEKSEIFDDQFSVERPDGSNFTLKIRSTKLEDSAMYFCASGPGNEKLFFGSGTQLSVL.

The rearrangement joins TRBV18 to TRBJ1-5; no firm D call. The ends were cut back, 2 bases at V and 8 bases at J, with 16 bases in the middle. Looked up from germline, CDR1 is KGHSH and CDR2 is LQKENI. This CDR3 is built from 15 residues. DNA for the CDR3: TGTGCCAGCTCACCATTTTCGTCCCCCGGGGAGCCCCAGCATTTT. The encoded protein is CASSPFSSPGEPQHF. Looking up the rest from reference TRBV18 and TRBJ1-5 gives the full variable domain: NAGVMQNPRHLVRRRGQEARLRCSPMKGHSHVYWYRQLPEEGLKFMVYLQKENIIDESGMPKERFSAEFPKEGPSILRIQQVVRGDSAAYFCASSPFSSPGEPQHFGDGTRLSIL.

This clone was recorded only once. This chain links TRBV15 with TRBJ1-3, with D maybe TRBD1 (5 bases). CDR1 and CDR2 (germline): LNHNV, YYDKDF (reference sequence). This CDR3 contains 16 residues. Deletions cut 0 bases from V and 0 bases from J, with 9 bases between. The DNA of the CDR3 is TGTGCCACCAGCAGAGATCCAGGGAACTCTGGAAACACCATATATTTT. It codes for CATSRDPGNSGNTIYF. Full variable domain (missing parts from reference TRBV15 and TRBJ1-3): DAMVIQNPRYQVTQFGKPVTLSCSQTLNHNVMYWYQQKSSQAPKLLFHYYDKDFNNEADTPDNFQSRRPNTSFCFLDIRSPGLGDTAMYLCATSRDPGNSGNTIYFGEGSWLTVV.

This rearrangement joins TRBV4-1 to TRBJ1-1; D uncertain. The CDR3 has 14 amino acids. Trimming stripped 0 bases from V and 0 bases from J, with 5 bases between. Germline-derived CDR1 and CDR2 are MGHRA and YSYEKL. The CDR3 nucleotides read TGCGCCAGCAGCCAAGATTTAATGAACACTGAAGCTTTCTTT. Its translation is CASSQDLMNTEAFF.

This chain links TRBV3-1 (or the pseudogene TRBV3-2) with TRBJ2-2; no definite D call. The V gene lost 4 bases and the J gene lost 0 bases, with 9 bases spanning the gap. The CDR3 contains 15 residues. Germline CDR1 is LGHDT and CDR2 is YNNKEL (reference sequence). This chain's CDR3 is CASSPWTANTGELFF. CDR3 coding DNA: TGTGCCAGCAGCCCATGGACGGCGAACACCGGGGAGCTGTTTTTT.

The J gene is TRBJ1-2, the V gene TRBV6-4, with TRBD1 identical over 9 bases. This CDR3 is 13 amino acids long. The germline CDR1 and CDR2 sequences are MRHNA and SNTAGT. The V segment lost 5 bases and the J segment 9 bases; nucleotides outside the gene matches: 7. As DNA, the CDR3 is TGTGCCAGCAGTCCGGACAGGGGAAGGAGCTACACCTTC. As protein: CASSPDRGRSYTF.